Included here is one T cell receptor (beta chain) sequence, with context. The antigen remains undetermined. The V gene end was trimmed by 3 bases and the J gene end by 7 bases; junction bases not matched to a gene: 9. This CDR3 is 16 amino acids long. The germline V gene has CDR1 LGHDT and CDR2 YNNKEL (reference sequence). The sample originates from a study of blood T cells in healthy people across ages. A second about 7 to 12 cycle PCR used barcoded and J-beta primers. One entry per CDR3 protein results from TCRdb running MiXCR on the 5' RACE reads. The sample contains roughly 1,300,000 distinct CDR3 sequences, roughly 64% of which appear only once. Broader study findings: The fall in TCR beta diversity per million T cells was roughly linear with age.

Total RNA amounts of at least 6 micrograms were extracted per sample. This clonotype originated in a man younger than 35 in good health. Sequencing was done on a sample of blood. The chain combines TRBV3-1 with TRBJ2-1, with TRBD2 matching over 10 bases. The CDR3 loop reads CASSHPGTSVMNEQFF. CDR3 nucleotides: TGTGCCAGCAGCCATCCCGGGACTAGCGTTATGAATGAGCAGTTCTTC.